This T cell receptor beta chain is drawn from a study of early T cells in non-severe SARS-CoV-2 infection. Study-wide background: Sequencing of bulk RNA from unsorted whole blood was done, without chain pairing.

Study-level points and caveats: There was a bias toward anti-spike CD8 responses in VDJdb matching, which missed private and CD4 specificities.

One entry per CDR3 protein results from TCRdb running MiXCR on the 5' RACE reads. The profile covers around 40,000 distinct CDR3 sequences, with about 6.2% appearing a single time and 5.5% to 6% taken by the ten largest. In its sample, this clonotype was seen many times. Its antigen is as yet unknown. The sequence came from an adult who was a healthcare worker with PCR-confirmed SARS-CoV-2 infection or an uninfected control (not recorded which). The sequenced material came from whole blood.

The CDR3 DNA follows: TGTGCCAGCCTATTGCCAGGGGGCGGGACTGAAGCTTTCTTT. It is translated as CASLLPGGGTEAFF. J is TRBJ1-1 and V is TRBV19, with 8 bases identical to TRBD1. Per the germline V gene, CDR1 is LNHDA and CDR2 is SQIVND (reference sequence). The length of the CDR3 is 14 residues. J gave up 5 bases and V 9 bases, and 11 bases lay outside the gene matches.